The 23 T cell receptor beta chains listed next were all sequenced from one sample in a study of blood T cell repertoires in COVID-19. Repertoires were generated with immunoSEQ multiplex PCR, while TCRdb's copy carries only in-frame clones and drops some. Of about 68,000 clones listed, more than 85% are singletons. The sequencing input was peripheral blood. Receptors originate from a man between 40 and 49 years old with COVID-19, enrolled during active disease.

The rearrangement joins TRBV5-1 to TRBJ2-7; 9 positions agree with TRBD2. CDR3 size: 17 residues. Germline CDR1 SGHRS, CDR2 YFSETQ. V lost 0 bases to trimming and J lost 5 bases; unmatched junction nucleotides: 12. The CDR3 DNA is TGCGCCAGCAGCTTGGGGACTAGCGAGGGGCGAAGCGACGAGCAGTACTTC. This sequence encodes CASSLGTSEGRSDEQYF.

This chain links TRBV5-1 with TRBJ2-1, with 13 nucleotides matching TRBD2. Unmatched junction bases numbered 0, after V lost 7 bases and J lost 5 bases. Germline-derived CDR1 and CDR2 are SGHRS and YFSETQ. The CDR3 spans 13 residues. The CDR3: CASGTSGDNEQFF. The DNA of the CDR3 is TGCGCCAGCGGGACTAGCGGGGACAATGAGCAGTTCTTC.

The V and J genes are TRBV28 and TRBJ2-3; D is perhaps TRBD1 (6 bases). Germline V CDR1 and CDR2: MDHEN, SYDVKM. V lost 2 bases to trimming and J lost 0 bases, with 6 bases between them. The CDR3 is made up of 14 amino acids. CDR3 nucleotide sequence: TGTGCCAGCAGTTTAGGACAGAGCACAGATACGCAGTATTTT. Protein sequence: CASSLGQSTDTQYF.

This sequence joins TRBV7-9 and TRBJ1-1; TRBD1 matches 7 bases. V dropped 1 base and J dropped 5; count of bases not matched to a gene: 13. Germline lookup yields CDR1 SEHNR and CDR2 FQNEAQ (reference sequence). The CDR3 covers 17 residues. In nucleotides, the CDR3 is TGTGCCAGCAGCTTAGTAAGGCAGACAGGGTTGCAAACTGAAGCTTTCTTT. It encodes CASSLVRQTGLQTEAFF.

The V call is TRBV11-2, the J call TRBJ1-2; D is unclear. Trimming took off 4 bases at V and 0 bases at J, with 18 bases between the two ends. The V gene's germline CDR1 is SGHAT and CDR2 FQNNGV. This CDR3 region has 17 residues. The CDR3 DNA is TGTGCCAGCAGCTCCAACCATGGGCCAAGAGCTAACTATGGCTACACCTTC. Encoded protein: CASSSNHGPRANYGYTF.

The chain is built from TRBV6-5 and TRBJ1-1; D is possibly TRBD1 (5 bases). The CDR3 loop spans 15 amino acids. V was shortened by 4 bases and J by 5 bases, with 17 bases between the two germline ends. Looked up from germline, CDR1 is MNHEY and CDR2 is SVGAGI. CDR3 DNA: TGTGCCAGCAGTTCCGGGGCCCTCGGGAGGACTGAAGCTTTCTTT. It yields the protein CASSSGALGRTEAFF.

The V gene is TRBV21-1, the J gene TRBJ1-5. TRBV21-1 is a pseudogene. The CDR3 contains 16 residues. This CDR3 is CASSKGKRNSNQPQHF. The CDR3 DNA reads TGTGCCAGCAGCAAAGGTAAGAGGAATAGCAATCAGCCCCAGCATTTT.

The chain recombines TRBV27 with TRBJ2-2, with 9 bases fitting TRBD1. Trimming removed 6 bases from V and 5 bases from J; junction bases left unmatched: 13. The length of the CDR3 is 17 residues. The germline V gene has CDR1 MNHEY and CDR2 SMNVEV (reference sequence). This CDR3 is CASRPQPGQGMTGELFF. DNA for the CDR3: TGTGCCAGCAGACCTCAACCGGGACAGGGCATGACCGGGGAGCTGTTTTTT.

CDR3 DNA sequence: TGTGCCAGCAGCTTGGGACTAGACCAAGAGACCCAGTACTTC. It codes for CASSLGLDQETQYF. The chain has TRBV9 and TRBJ2-5; 8 bases line up with TRBD2. Germline CDR1 is SGDLS and CDR2 is YYNGEE. CDR3 length equals 14 residues. The ends lost 4 bases at V and 0 bases at J; junction bases unmatched: 2.

CDR3 in DNA: TGTGCCAGCAGCCCGTCCTATGGAAACACCATATATTTT. Amino acids: CASSPSYGNTIYF. The chain carries TRBV5-6 and TRBJ1-3, with no clear D. The CDR3 sequence is 13 residues long. With 4 bases removed from V and 3 bases from J, the gap between germline ends came to 8 bases. Germline values: CDR1 SGHDT, CDR2 YYEEEE.

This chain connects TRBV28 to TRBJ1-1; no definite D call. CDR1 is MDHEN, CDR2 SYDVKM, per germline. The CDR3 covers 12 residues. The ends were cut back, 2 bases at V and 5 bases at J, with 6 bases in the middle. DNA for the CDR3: TGTGCCAGCAGTTTAGCCGGGACTGAAGCTTTCTTT. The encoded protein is CASSLAGTEAFF. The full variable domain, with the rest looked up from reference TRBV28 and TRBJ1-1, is DVKVTQSSRYLVKRTGEKVFLECVQDMDHENMFWYRQDPGLGLRLIYFSYDVKMKEKGDIPEGYSVSREKKERFSLILESASTNQTSMYLCASSLAGTEAFFGQGTRLTVV.

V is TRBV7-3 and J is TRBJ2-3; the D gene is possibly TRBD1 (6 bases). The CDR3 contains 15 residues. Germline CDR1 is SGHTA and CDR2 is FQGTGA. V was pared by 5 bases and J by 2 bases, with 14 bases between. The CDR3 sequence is CASSLRGGVTDTQYF. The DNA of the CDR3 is TGTGCCAGCAGCCTGCGAGGGGGAGTCACAGATACGCAGTATTTT.

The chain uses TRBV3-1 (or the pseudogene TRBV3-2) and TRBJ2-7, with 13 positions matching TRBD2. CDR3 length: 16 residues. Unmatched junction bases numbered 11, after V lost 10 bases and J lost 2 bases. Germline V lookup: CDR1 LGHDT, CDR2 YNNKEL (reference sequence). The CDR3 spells CATQNQLAGGTYEQYF. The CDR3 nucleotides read TGTGCCACCCAGAACCAACTAGCGGGGGGGACCTACGAGCAGTACTTC.

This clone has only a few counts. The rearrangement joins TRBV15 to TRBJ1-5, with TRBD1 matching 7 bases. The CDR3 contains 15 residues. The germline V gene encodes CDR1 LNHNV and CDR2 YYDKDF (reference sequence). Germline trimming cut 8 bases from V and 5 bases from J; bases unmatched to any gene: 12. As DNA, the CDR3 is TGTGCCACCGCGGCGGTTGACAGGGTTTATCAGCCCCAGCATTTT. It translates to CATAAVDRVYQPQHF.

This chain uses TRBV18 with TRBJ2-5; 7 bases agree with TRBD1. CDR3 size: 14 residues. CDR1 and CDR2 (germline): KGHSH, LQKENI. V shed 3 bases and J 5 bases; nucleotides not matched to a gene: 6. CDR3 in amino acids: CASSPRGGPETQYF. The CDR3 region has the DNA TGTGCCAGCTCACCCCGAGGGGGCCCGGAGACCCAGTACTTC.

This CDR3 reads CASNPGLNTGELFF. The CDR3 DNA is TGTGCCAGTAATCCGGGACTAAACACCGGGGAGCTGTTTTTT. The V call is TRBV6-5, the J call TRBJ2-2, with 7 bases aligning to TRBD2. This CDR3 is 14 amino acids long. V gave up 9 bases and J gave up 2 bases; unmatched junction bases: 6. Germline V lookup: CDR1 MNHEY, CDR2 SVGAGI.

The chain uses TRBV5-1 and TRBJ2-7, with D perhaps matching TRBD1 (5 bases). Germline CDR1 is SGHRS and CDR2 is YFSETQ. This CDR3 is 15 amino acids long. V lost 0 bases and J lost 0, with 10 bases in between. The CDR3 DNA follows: TGCGCCAGCAGCTTGGCGCCGACAGACTCCTACGAGCAGTACTTC. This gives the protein CASSLAPTDSYEQYF. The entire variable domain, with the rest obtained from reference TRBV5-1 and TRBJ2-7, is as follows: KAGVTQTPRYLIKTRGQQVTLSCSPISGHRSVSWYQQTPGQGLQFLFEYFSETQRNKGNFPGRFSGRQFSNSRSEMNVSTLELGDSALYLCASSLAPTDSYEQYFGPGTRLTVT.

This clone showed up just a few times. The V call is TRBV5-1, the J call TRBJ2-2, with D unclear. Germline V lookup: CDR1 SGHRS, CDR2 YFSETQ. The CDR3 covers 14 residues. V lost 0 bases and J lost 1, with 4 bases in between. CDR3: CASSLVMNTGELFF. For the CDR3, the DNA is TGCGCCAGCAGCTTGGTTATGAACACCGGGGAGCTGTTTTTT.

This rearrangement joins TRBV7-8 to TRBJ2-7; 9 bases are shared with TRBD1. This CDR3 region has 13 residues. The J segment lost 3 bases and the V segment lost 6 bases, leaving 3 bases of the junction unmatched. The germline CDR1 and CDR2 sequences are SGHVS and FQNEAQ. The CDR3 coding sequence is TGTGCCAGCAGTCTGGACAGGGGCTACGAGCAGTACTTC. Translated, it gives CASSLDRGYEQYF.

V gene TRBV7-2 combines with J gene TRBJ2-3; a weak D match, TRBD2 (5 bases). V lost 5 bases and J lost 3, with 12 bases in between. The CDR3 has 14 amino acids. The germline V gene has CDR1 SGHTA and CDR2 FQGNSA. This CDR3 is CASSPRGRTDTQYF. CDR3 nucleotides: TGTGCCAGCAGCCCCCGAGGGCGGACAGATACGCAGTATTTT.

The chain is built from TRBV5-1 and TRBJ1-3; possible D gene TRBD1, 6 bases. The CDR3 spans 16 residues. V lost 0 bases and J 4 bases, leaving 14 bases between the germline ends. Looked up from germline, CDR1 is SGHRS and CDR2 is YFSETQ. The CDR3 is CASSLGDIDPGNTIYF. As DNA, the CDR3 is TGCGCCAGCAGCTTGGGGGACATCGACCCGGGAAACACCATATATTTT.

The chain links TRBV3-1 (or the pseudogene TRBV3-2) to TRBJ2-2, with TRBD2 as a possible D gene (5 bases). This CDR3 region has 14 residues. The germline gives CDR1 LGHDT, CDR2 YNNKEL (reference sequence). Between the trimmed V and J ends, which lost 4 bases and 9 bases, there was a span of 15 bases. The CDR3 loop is CASSLSERPRELFF. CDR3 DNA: TGTGCCAGCAGCCTATCAGAGCGGCCCCGGGAGCTGTTTTTT.

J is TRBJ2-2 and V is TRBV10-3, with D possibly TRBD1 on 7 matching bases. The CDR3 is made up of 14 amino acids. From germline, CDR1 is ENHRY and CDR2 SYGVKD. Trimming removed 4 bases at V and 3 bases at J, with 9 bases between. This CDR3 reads CAISGRGDTGELFF. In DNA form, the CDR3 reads TGTGCCATCAGTGGCAGGGGGGACACCGGGGAGCTGTTTTTT.